The TCR beta chain described here comes from a study of CD8 T cells in ankylosing spondylitis. General study findings and limits: Seemingly distinctive of ankylosing spondylitis blood was a TCR beta motif formed by eight highly homologous variants. From matched ankylosing spondylitis synovial fluid, disease-linked clones were reportedly recovered at significantly enriched levels. Past research had described some motif variants in reactive arthritis synovial fluid and blood.

5'-RACE, quantitative and with molecular barcodes, yielded the TCR beta libraries. TCRdb independently ran MiXCR on the 5' RACE reads; one entry per CDR3 protein. The repertoire holds roughly 260,000 distinct CDR3 sequences, with 20% as singletons. With respect to this clonotype: Antigen unknown.

This CDR3 comprises 13 residues. Trimming removed 7 bases at V and 8 bases at J, with 17 bases between. Germline CDR1 reads MNHEY; CDR2 reads SMNVEV (reference sequence). The rearrangement uses TRBV27 and TRBJ2-5, with D perhaps matching TRBD1 or TRBD2 (5 bases each). The TCR was taken from a male donor with ankylosing spondylitis or in good health (not recorded which). Specimen: blood, either unsorted or a sorted T cell fraction (not recorded which). The CDR3 DNA is TGTGCCAGCAACTCAAGGGACCCAATTACCCAGTACTTC. Its protein is CASNSRDPITQYF.